The source of this T cell receptor (beta chain) is a study of cytomegalovirus exposure and HLA in healthy donors. Germline CDR1 is SNHLY and CDR2 is FYNNEI. This CDR3 has 16 residues. V was pared by 5 bases and J by 2 bases, with 7 bases of the junction left unmatched. The PCR employed 60 Vbeta primers together with 13 Jbeta primers. Produced via immunoSEQ multiplex PCR; TCRdb's table is partial and in-frame only. The top ten hold roughly 19% of the sample, which has 90,000 to 100,000 clones, roughly three quarters seen once. This sequence was found in a woman aged 60-75 years in good health and CMV-seropositive. The chain carries TRBV2 and TRBJ2-3; the match to TRBD1 covers 10 bases. The specimen sequenced was PBMCs. This CDR3 reads CASSNPGQGFTDTQYF. CDR3 DNA sequence: TGTGCCAGCAGTAATCCGGGACAGGGGTTCACAGATACGCAGTATTTT.